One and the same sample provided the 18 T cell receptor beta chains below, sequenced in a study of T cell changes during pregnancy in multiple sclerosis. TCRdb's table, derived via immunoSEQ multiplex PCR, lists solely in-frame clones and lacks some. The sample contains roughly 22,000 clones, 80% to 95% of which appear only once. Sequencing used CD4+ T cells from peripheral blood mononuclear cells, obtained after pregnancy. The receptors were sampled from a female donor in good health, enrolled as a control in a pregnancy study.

The CDR3 protein is CASKGQGTDTQYF. The DNA of the CDR3 is TGTGCCAGTAAGGGACAGGGCACAGATACGCAGTATTTT. V usage is TRBV19 and J usage is TRBJ2-3; 8 positions match TRBD1. Germline lookup yields CDR1 LNHDA and CDR2 SQIVND (reference sequence). With 7 bases clipped from V and 1 base from J, the junction kept 1 base outside the gene matches. This CDR3 is 13 amino acids long.

CDR3 protein: CASSPNSPSGDGETQYF. The CDR3 coding sequence is TGTGCCAGCTCACCAAACTCGCCTAGCGGAGACGGGGAGACCCAGTACTTC. The rearrangement uses TRBV18 and TRBJ2-5; 7 bases map to TRBD2. The germline V gene has CDR1 KGHSH and CDR2 LQKENI. CDR3 size: 17 residues. Losses at the gene ends were 2 bases for V and 5 bases for J; bases not matched to a gene: 14.

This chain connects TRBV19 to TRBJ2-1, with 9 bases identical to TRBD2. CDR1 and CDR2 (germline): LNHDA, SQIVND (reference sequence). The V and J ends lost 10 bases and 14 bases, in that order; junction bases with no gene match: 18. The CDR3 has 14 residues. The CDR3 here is CAIGGQGAGTSKFF. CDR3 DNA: TGTGCCATCGGTGGGCAGGGCGCAGGGACTAGCAAGTTCTTC.

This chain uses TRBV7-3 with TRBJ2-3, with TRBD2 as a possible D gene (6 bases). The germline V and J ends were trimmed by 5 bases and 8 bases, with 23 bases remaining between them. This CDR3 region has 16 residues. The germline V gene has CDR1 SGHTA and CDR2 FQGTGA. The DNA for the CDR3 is TGTGCCAGCAGCCCGGAAGCCGCTAGCGTTAAGGGTACGCAGTATTTT. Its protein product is CASSPEAASVKGTQYF.

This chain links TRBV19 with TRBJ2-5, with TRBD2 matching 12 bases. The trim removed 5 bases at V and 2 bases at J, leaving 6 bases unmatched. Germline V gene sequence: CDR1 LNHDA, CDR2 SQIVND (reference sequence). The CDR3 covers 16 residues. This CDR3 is CASSVGLAGFQETQYF. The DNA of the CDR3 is TGTGCCAGTAGTGTCGGACTAGCGGGGTTTCAAGAGACCCAGTACTTC.

CDR3 loop: CASSETHGGSNYGYTF. CDR3 DNA: TGTGCCAGCAGCGAAACGCACGGAGGTTCCAACTATGGCTACACCTTC. The rearrangement joins TRBV7-3 to TRBJ1-2; the D is unclear. The V end was cut by 5 bases, the J end by 2 bases, with 18 bases between. The CDR3 totals 16 residues. The germline gives CDR1 SGHTA, CDR2 FQGTGA.

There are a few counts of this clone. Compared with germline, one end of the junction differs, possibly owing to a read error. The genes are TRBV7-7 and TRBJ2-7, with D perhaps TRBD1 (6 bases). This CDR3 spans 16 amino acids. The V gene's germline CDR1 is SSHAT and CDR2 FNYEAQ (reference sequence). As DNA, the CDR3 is TGTGCTAGCAGTCCTACCGGGACACCACACTCCTACGAGCAGTACTTC. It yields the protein CASSPTGTPHSYEQYF.

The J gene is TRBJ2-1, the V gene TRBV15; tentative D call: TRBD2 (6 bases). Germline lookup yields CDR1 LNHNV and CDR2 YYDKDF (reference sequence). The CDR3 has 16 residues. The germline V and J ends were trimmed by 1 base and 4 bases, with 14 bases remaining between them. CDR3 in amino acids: CATSRGFGGVYNEQFF. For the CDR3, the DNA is TGTGCCACCAGCAGAGGATTCGGCGGGGTGTACAATGAGCAGTTCTTC.

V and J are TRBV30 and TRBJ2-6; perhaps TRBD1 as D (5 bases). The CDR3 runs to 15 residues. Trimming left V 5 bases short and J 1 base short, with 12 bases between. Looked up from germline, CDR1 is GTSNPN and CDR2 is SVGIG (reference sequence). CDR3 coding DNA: TGTGCCTGGGGTTCAGGGTTTTCTGGGGCCAACGTCCTGACTTTC. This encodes CAWGSGFSGANVLTF. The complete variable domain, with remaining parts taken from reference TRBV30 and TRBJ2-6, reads SQTIHQWPATLVQPVGSPLSLECTVEGTSNPNLYWYRQAAGRGLQLLFYSVGIGQISSEVPQNLSASRPQDRQFILSSKKLLLSDSGFYLCAWGSGFSGANVLTFGAGSRLTVL.

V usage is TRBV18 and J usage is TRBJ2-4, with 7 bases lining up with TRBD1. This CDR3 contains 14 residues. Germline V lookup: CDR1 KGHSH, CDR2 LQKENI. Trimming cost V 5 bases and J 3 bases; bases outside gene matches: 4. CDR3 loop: CASSSDRVKNIQYF. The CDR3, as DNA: TGTGCCAGCTCATCCGACAGGGTCAAAAACATTCAGTACTTC.

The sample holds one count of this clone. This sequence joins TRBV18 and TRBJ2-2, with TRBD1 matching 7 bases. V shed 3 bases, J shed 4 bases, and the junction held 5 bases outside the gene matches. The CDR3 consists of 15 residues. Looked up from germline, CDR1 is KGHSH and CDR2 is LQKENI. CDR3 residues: CASSPRTGPTGELFF. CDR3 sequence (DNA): TGTGCCAGCTCACCGCGGACAGGCCCCACCGGGGAGCTGTTTTTT.

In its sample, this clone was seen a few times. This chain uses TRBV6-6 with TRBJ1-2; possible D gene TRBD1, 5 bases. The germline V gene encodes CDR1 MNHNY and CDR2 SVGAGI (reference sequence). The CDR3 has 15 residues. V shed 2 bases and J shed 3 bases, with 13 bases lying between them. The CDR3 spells CASSYGGAGDYGYTF. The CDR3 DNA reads TGTGCCAGCAGTTACGGCGGGGCGGGAGACTATGGCTACACCTTC.

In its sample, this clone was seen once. CDR3 loop: CASRPLDANEQFF. CDR3 DNA sequence: TGTGCCAGCAGGCCACTAGACGCCAATGAGCAGTTCTTC. The chain is built from TRBV5-6 and TRBJ2-1, with a possible D match to TRBD2 (5 bases). Trimming took off 5 bases at V and 6 bases at J, with 12 bases between the two ends. CDR3 size: 13 residues. CDR1 and CDR2 from the germline V gene are SGHDT and YYEEEE.

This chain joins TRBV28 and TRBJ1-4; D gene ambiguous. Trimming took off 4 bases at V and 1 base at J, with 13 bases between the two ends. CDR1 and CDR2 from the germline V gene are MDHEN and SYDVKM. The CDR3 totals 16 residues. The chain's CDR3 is CASSSPGSGTNEKLFF. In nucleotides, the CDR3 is TGTGCCAGCAGTTCCCCCGGCAGCGGAACTAATGAAAAACTGTTTTTT.

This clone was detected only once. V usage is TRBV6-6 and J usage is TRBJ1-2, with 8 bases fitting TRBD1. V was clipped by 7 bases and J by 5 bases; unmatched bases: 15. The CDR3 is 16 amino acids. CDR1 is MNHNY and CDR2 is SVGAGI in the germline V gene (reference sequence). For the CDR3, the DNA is TGTGCCAGCAAGGCCCCTCCCACAGGGGGAAGTTATGGCTACACCTTC. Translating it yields CASKAPPTGGSYGYTF.

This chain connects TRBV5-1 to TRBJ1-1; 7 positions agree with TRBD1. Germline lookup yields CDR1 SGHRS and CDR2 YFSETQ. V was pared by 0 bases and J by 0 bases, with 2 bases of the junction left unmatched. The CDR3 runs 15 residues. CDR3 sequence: CASSLGTGVNTEAFF. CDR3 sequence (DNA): TGCGCCAGCAGCTTGGGGACAGGCGTGAACACTGAAGCTTTCTTT.

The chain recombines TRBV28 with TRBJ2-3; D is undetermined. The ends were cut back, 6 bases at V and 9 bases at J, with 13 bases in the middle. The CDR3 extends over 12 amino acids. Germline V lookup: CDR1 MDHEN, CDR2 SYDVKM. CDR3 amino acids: CASRPPLETQYF. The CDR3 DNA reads TGTGCCAGCAGACCTCCCCTGGAGACGCAGTATTTT.

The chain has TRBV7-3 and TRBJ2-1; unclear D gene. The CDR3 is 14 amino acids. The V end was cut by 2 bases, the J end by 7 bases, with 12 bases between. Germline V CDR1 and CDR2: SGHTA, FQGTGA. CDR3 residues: CASSLQRSGNEQFF. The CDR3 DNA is TGTGCCAGCAGCTTACAGCGCTCTGGGAATGAGCAGTTCTTC.